The 10 T cell receptor beta chains given below trace back to one sample, sequenced in a study of CD8+CD57+ T cells in acquired aplastic anemia. The use of genomic DNA as template underpinned the TCR beta VDJ and CDR3 profiling. Using its own MiXCR run on the reads, TCRdb lists one record per CDR3 protein. The table has about 110,000 distinct CDR3 sequences, around 49% seen once; the top ten hold 30% to 40%. The specimen was sorted CD4+, CD8+, or CD8+CD57+ T cells (not recorded which) from PBMCs. The origin of the receptors is a human donor in good health, serving as a control.

The chain combines TRBV15 with TRBJ1-2; TRBD1 is a possible D gene (5 bases). The CDR3 spans 15 residues. Germline lookup yields CDR1 LNHNV and CDR2 YYDKDF (reference sequence). V shed 0 bases and J shed 2 bases, with 10 bases lying between them. In nucleotides, the CDR3 is TGTGCCACCAGCAGAGATGGGGGAACAAACTATGGCTACACCTTC. It specifies CATSRDGGTNYGYTF.

The chain carries TRBV7-2 and TRBJ2-3; D is unresolved. This CDR3 is built from 13 residues. The V gene's germline CDR1 is SGHTA and CDR2 FQGNSA. With 5 bases removed from V and 0 bases from J, the gap between germline ends came to 6 bases. As DNA, the CDR3 is TGTGCCAGCAGCACAGTGAGCACAGATACGCAGTATTTT. Translating it yields CASSTVSTDTQYF.

V and J are TRBV7-9 and TRBJ1-4; D perhaps matches TRBD1 (6 bases). CDR3 size: 14 residues. V was pared by 5 bases and J by 8 bases, with 15 bases between. The germline V gene has CDR1 SEHNR and CDR2 FQNEAQ (reference sequence). CDR3 sequence (DNA): TGTGCCAGCAGCAACAGGGCCCCTCCAGAAAAACTGTTTTTT. Translated, it gives CASSNRAPPEKLFF.

This clonotype was seen many times. The V call is TRBV10-2, the J call TRBJ2-3, with 9 bases fitting TRBD2. The length of the CDR3 is 14 residues. V lost 8 bases and J lost 7; bases outside the gene matches: 10. Germline V gene sequence: CDR1 WSHSY, CDR2 SAAADI. The chain's CDR3 is CASGTSPTHHTQYF. CDR3 DNA sequence: TGCGCCAGCGGGACTAGCCCAACACATCATACGCAGTATTTT.

This sequence joins TRBV19 and TRBJ2-2; D not resolved. The CDR3 is 14 residues long. Germline values: CDR1 LNHDA, CDR2 SQIVND (reference sequence). Trimming took 5 bases from V and 1 from J, leaving 8 bases between them. CDR3 in DNA: TGTGCCAGTAGTCGTAGTCAGAACACCGGGGAGCTGTTTTTT. This codes for CASSRSQNTGELFF.

Remarks on this clonotype: A junction boundary mismatches the germline segment, possibly from a read error. The chain has TRBV24-1 and TRBJ1-1; 8 bases fit TRBD1. This CDR3 region has 15 residues. Germline V lookup: CDR1 KGHDR, CDR2 SFDVKD. The CDR3, as DNA: TGTGCCACCAGTGATCCCACAGGGGGAGGCACTGAGGCTTTCTTT. Residues: CATSDPTGGGTEAFF.

The V and J genes are TRBV10-3 and TRBJ1-2, with a possible D match to TRBD1 (6 bases). Germline V gene sequence: CDR1 ENHRY, CDR2 SYGVKD. This CDR3 has 16 amino acids. Trimming pared 10 bases from V and 4 bases from J, leaving 25 bases between. The CDR3 coding sequence is TGTGCCACCTACGACCGGGACACCCAAGGTGGCTATGGCTACACCTTC. This gives the protein CATYDRDTQGGYGYTF.

In DNA, the CDR3 is TGTGCCAGCAAGGGGGACAGTTATGGCTACACCTTC. The encoded protein is CASKGDSYGYTF. V usage is TRBV9 and J usage is TRBJ1-2; 7 bases fit TRBD1. From germline, CDR1 is SGDLS and CDR2 YYNGEE. The CDR3 consists of 12 residues. The V segment lost 6 bases and the J segment 5 bases; nucleotides outside the gene matches: 4.

This clonotype was found many times. The chain couples TRBV27 to TRBJ2-7; D may match TRBD1 or TRBD2 (5 bases each). CDR3 length: 13 residues. Per the germline V gene, CDR1 is MNHEY and CDR2 is SMNVEV (reference sequence). The germline V and J ends were trimmed by 3 bases and 2 bases, with 8 bases remaining between them. In DNA form, the CDR3 reads TGTGCCAGCAGTTTTCGGGGACCCTACGAGCAGTACTTC. Amino acid sequence: CASSFRGPYEQYF.

This chain uses TRBV12-3 or TRBV12-4 with TRBJ2-1; no clear D gene. The CDR3 has 8 residues. V lost 6 bases to trimming and J lost 12 bases, with 3 bases between them. The CDR3 protein is CASRPQFF. CDR3 nucleotide sequence: TGTGCCAGCAGGCCGCAGTTCTTC.